The 10 T cell receptor beta chains given below trace back to one sample, sequenced in a study of blood T cell repertoires in COVID-19. Sequencing was performed with immunoSEQ multiplex PCR; in TCRdb, only in-frame clones are kept and a portion is missing. The repertoire holds 200,000 to 300,000 clones, with about 86% as singletons. The specimen was peripheral blood. These receptor sequences come from a woman aged 80 or over with acute or convalescent COVID-19.

The sample holds one count of this clone. V is TRBV7-9 and J is TRBJ2-2, with 8 bases identical to TRBD1. Germline V CDR1 and CDR2: SEHNR, FQNEAQ (reference sequence). CDR3 length: 16 residues. Trimming removed 0 bases from V and 4 bases from J; junction bases left unmatched: 4. The CDR3 bases are TGTGCCAGCAGCTTAGCCAGGACAGGGATCACCGGGGAGCTGTTTTTT. This gives the protein CASSLARTGITGELFF.

The J gene is TRBJ2-7, the V gene TRBV18; D is uncertain. V lost 1 base and J lost 2, with 9 bases in between. The CDR3 contains 14 residues. CDR1 is KGHSH and CDR2 is LQKENI in the germline V gene. The CDR3 loop reads CASSPRQDTYEQYF. The CDR3 DNA follows: TGTGCCAGCTCACCACGCCAGGATACCTACGAGCAGTACTTC.

About this clone itself: Just one base apart from a much larger clone, this may be a read error. The rearrangement uses TRBV28 and TRBJ2-7, with TRBD1 matching over 11 bases. Germline V gene data show CDR1 as MDHEN and CDR2 as SYDVKM. With V trimmed by 6 bases and J by 2 bases, 0 bases remained unmatched. This CDR3 spans 13 amino acids. The CDR3 nucleotides are TGTGCCAGCAGGGGACAGGGGGCCTACGAGCAGTACTTC. It yields the protein CASRGQGAYEQYF.

V and J are TRBV5-1 and TRBJ2-1; TRBD2 is a possible D gene (6 bases). This CDR3 contains 16 residues. Germline CDR1 is SGHRS and CDR2 is YFSETQ. V lost 0 bases to trimming and J lost 9 bases, with 19 bases between them. The CDR3 region has the DNA TGCGCCAGCAGCTTGGAAGTGACCCGGGACTTCAGTGAGCAGTTCTTC. Translation gives CASSLEVTRDFSEQFF.

The CDR3 loop reads CASSPETGSGEQYF. In DNA, the CDR3 is TGCGCCAGCAGCCCTGAGACAGGGTCCGGAGAGCAGTACTTC. The V and J genes are TRBV5-1 and TRBJ2-7, with 7 bases aligning to TRBD1. Germline trimming cut 4 bases from V and 7 bases from J; bases unmatched to any gene: 11. There are 14 residues in the CDR3. From germline, CDR1 is SGHRS and CDR2 YFSETQ.

The V and J genes are TRBV18 and TRBJ1-5; TRBD1 matches at 9 bases. Germline CDR1 and CDR2: KGHSH and LQKENI. The CDR3 has 15 residues. The V segment lost 8 bases and the J segment 6 bases; nucleotides outside the gene matches: 11. As DNA, the CDR3 is TGTGCCAGCCCGGGGGACAGGGAGGGCCGTCAGCCCCAGCATTTT. This translates into CASPGDREGRQPQHF.

The chain has TRBV4-1 and TRBJ1-5; 10 nucleotides align to TRBD1. Losses at the gene ends were 0 bases for V and 7 bases for J; bases not matched to a gene: 3. CDR3 length equals 15 residues. Germline V gene data show CDR1 as MGHRA and CDR2 as YSYEKL. The chain's CDR3 is CASSQEGTGEQPQHF. Written as DNA, the CDR3 is TGCGCCAGCAGCCAAGAGGGGACAGGGGAGCAGCCCCAGCATTTT.

V and J are TRBV7-2 and TRBJ1-4; D perhaps matches TRBD1 (6 bases). The CDR3 has 14 residues. Trimming removed 7 bases at V and 7 bases at J, with 16 bases between. Germline V gene data show CDR1 as SGHTA and CDR2 as FQGNSA. CDR3 protein: CASNTGRGSEKLFF. The CDR3 DNA is TGTGCCAGCAATACAGGGAGGGGGAGTGAAAAACTGTTTTTT.

The chain couples TRBV20-1 to TRBJ1-2; D remains ambiguous. V lost 6 bases and J lost 7, with 6 bases in between. CDR3 length equals 9 residues. Germline V gene lookup returns CDR1 DFQATT and CDR2 SNEGSKA (reference sequence). As DNA, the CDR3 is TGCAGTGCGATAGCTGGCTACACCTTC. Translating gives CSAIAGYTF.

The chain recombines TRBV15 with TRBJ2-1; tentatively, D is TRBD2 (7 bases). With 1 base removed from V and 2 bases from J, the gap between germline ends came to 18 bases. The CDR3 runs 18 residues. Germline V lookup: CDR1 LNHNV, CDR2 YYDKDF (reference sequence). The CDR3 is CATSRGGARGGAYNEQFF. CDR3 nucleotide sequence: TGTGCCACCAGCAGAGGGGGGGCCCGGGGAGGGGCCTACAATGAGCAGTTCTTC.